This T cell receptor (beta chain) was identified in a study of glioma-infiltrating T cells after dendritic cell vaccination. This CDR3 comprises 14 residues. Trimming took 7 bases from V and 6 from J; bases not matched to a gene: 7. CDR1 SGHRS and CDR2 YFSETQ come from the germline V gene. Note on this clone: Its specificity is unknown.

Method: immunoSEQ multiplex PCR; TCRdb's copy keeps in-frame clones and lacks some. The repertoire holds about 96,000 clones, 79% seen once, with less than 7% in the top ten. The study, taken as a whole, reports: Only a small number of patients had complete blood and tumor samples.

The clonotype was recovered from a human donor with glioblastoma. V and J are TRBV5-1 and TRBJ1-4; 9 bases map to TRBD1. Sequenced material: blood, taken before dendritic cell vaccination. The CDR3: CASGWTGEDEKLFF. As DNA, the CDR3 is TGCGCCAGCGGCTGGACAGGGGAAGATGAAAAACTGTTTTTT.